This T cell receptor (beta chain) was captured by sequencing in a study of blood T cell repertoires in COVID-19. In the study overall: The United States, Italy and Spain provided the acute and convalescent COVID-19 samples. T cells, B-cell-depleted T cells, or PBMCs provided the cDNA or gDNA that served as material.

Profiling relied on immunoSEQ multiplex PCR, and the TCRdb table lists in-frame clones only, not all of them. The profile shows 200,000 to 250,000 clones, approximately 86% of them singletons. Germline V gene data show CDR1 as SGDLS and CDR2 as YYNGEE. V shed 0 bases and J 5 bases; nucleotides not matched to a gene: 7. The CDR3 runs 16 residues. The sequence derives from a woman between 25 and 40 years old who had recovered from COVID-19. Sample: peripheral blood. The chain is built from TRBV9 and TRBJ2-1, with 8 bases that match TRBD2. CDR3 sequence: CASSVGTGGLDNEQFF. The DNA of the CDR3 is TGTGCCAGCAGCGTAGGCACGGGGGGGTTAGACAATGAGCAGTTCTTC.